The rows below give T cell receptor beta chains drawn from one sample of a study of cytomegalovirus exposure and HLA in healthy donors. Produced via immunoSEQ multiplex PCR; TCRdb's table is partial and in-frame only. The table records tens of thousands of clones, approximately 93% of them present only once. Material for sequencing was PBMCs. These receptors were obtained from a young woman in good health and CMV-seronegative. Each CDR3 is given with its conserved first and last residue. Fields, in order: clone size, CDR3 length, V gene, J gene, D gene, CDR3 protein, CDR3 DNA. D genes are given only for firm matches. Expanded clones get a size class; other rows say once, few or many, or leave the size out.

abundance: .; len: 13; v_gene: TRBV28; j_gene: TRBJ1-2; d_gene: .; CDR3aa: CASSRDTTYGYTF; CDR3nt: TGTGCCAGCAGTCGGGACACCACCTATGGCTACACCTTC
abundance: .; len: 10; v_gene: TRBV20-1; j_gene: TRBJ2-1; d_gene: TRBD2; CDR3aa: CSASMGLEFF; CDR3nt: TGCAGTGCTAGCATGGGACTAGAGTTCTTC
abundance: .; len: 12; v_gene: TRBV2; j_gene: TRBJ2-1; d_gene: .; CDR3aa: CASRDTYNEQFF; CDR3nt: TGTGCCAGCAGAGACACCTACAATGAGCAGTTCTTC
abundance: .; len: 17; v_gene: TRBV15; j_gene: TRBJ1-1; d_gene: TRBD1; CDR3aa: CATSSEGQGYTNTEAFF; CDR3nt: TGTGCCACCAGCAGTGAAGGACAGGGATATACGAACACTGAAGCTTTCTTT
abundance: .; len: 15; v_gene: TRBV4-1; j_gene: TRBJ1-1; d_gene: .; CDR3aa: CASSQGIQKITEAFF; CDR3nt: TGCGCCAGCAGCCAAGGTATACAGAAAATAACTGAAGCTTTCTTT
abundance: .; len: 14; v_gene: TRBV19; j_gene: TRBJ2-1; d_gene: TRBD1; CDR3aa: CASSPRQGENEQFF; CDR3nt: TGTGCCAGTAGCCCCCGGCAGGGGGAGAATGAGCAGTTCTTC
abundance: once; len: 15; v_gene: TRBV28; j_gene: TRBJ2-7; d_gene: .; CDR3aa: CASTPQASPSYEQYF; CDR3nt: TGTGCCAGCACCCCTCAGGCATCCCCCTCCTACGAGCAGTACTTC
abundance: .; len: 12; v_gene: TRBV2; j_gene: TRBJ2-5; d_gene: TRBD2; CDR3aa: CAMGLAEETQYF; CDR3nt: TGTGCCATGGGACTAGCGGAAGAGACCCAGTACTTC
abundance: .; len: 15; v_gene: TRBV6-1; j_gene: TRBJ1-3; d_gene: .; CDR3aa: CASSEVGGYGNTIYF; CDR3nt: TGTGCCAGCAGTGAAGTTGGGGGGTATGGAAACACCATATATTTT
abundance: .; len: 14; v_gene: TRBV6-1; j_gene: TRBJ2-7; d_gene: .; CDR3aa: CASSDPGRGYEQYF; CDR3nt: TGTGCCAGCAGTGACCCTGGCAGGGGCTACGAGCAGTACTTC
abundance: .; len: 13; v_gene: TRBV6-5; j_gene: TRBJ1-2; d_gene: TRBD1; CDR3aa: CASNQDRAYGYTF; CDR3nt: TGTGCCAGCAACCAGGACAGGGCCTATGGCTACACCTTC
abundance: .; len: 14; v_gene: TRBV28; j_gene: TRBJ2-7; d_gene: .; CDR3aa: CASSSDRRPYEQYF; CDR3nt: TGTGCCAGCAGTTCCGACAGGCGCCCCTACGAGCAGTACTTC
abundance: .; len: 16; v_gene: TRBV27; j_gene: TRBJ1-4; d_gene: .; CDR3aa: CASRMTPNGVNEKLFF; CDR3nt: TGTGCCAGCAGGATGACACCAAACGGGGTCAATGAAAAACTGTTTTTT
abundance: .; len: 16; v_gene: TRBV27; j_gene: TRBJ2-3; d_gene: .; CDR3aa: CASSETTGAPTDTQYF; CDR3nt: TGTGCCAGCAGTGAGACGACGGGTGCACCCACAGATACGCAGTATTTT
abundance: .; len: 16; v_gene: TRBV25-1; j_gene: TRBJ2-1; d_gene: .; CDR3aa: CASSDPTADSYNEQFF; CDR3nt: TGTGCCAGCAGTGACCCTACAGCGGACTCCTACAATGAGCAGTTCTTC
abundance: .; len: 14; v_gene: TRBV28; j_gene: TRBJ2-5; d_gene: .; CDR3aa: CASSDQQTWRTQYF; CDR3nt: TGTGCCAGCAGTGACCAGCAGACCTGGAGGACCCAGTACTTC
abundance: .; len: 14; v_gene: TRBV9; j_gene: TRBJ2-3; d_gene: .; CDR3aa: CASSGTTNTDTQYF; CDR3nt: TGTGCCAGCAGCGGGACAACAAACACAGATACGCAGTATTTT
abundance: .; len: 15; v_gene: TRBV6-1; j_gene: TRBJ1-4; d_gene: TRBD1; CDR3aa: CASSEWTGGDEKLFF; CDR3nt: TGTGCCAGCAGTGAATGGACAGGGGGAGATGAAAAACTGTTTTTT
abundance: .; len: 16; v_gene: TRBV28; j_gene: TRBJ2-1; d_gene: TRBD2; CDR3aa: CASSLTSGSSYNEQFF; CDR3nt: TGTGCCAGCAGTTTGACTAGCGGGAGCTCCTACAATGAGCAGTTCTTC
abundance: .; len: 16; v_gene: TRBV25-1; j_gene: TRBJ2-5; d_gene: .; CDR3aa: CASSEGIQGSAETQYF; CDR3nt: TGTGCCAGCAGTGAAGGAATTCAGGGGTCGGCGGAGACCCAGTACTTC
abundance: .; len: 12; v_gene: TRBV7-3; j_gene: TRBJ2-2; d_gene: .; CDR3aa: CASSFRGGELFF; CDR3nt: TGTGCCAGCAGCTTCCGAGGGGGGGAGCTGTTTTTT
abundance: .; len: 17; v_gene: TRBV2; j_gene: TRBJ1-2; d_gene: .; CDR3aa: CASSVPTEQVNGYGYTF; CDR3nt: TGTGCCAGCAGTGTGCCAACGGAACAGGTCAACGGATATGGCTACACCTTC
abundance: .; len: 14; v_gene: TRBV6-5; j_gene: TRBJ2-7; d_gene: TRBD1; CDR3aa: CASSQNRDSYEQYF; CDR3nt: TGTGCCAGCAGCCAAAACCGGGACAGCTACGAGCAGTACTTC
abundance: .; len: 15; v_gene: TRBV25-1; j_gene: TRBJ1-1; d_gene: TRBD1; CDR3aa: CASSASTGAGTEAFF; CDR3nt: TGTGCCAGCAGTGCCTCGACAGGGGCGGGCACTGAAGCTTTCTTT
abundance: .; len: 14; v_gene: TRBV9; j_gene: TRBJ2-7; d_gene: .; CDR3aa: CASSPREAFYEQYF; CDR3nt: TGTGCCAGCAGCCCCCGGGAAGCTTTCTACGAGCAGTACTTC
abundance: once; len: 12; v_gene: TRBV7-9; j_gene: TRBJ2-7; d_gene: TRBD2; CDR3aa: CASSPGGVEQYF; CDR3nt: TGTGCCAGCAGCCCGGGGGGTGTCGAGCAGTACTTC
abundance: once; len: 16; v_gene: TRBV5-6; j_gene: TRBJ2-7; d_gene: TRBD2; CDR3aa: CASSQKPGLAGDEQYF; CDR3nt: TGTGCCAGCAGCCAGAAACCGGGACTAGCGGGAGACGAGCAGTACTTC
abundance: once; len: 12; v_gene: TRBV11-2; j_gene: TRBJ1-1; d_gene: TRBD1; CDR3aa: CASSPDRGGAFF; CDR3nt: TGTGCCAGCAGCCCGGACAGGGGAGGTGCTTTCTTT
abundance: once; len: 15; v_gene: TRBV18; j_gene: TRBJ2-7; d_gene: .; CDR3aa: CASSPPSGQGREQYF; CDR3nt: TGTGCCAGCTCACCACCGTCAGGGCAGGGAAGGGAGCAGTACTTC
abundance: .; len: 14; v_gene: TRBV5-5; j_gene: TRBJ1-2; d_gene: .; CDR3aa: CASTKLLREGGYTF; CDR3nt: TGTGCCAGCACCAAACTACTCAGGGAGGGCGGCTACACCTTC
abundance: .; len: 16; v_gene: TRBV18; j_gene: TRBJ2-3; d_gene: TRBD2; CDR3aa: CASSRTSGGATDTQYF; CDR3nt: TGTGCCAGCTCAAGGACTAGCGGGGGGGCAACAGATACGCAGTATTTT
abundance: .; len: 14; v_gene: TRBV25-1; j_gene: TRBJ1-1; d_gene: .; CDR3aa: CASSETGMNTEAFF; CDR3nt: TGTGCCAGCAGTGAAACAGGGATGAACACTGAAGCTTTCTTT
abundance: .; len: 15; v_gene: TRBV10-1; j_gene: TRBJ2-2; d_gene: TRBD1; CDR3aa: CASSESDRDTGELFF; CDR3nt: TGCGCCAGCAGTGAGTCGGACAGGGACACCGGGGAGCTGTTTTTT
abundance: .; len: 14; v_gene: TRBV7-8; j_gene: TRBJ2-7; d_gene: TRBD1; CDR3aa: CASSSPGQGHEQYF; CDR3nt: TGTGCCAGCAGCTCACCCGGACAGGGTCACGAGCAGTACTTC
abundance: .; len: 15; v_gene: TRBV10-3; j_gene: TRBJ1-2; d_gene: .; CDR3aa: CAISEGPKANYGYTF; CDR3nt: TGTGCCATCAGTGAGGGCCCAAAAGCTAACTATGGCTACACCTTC